Below are 4 T cell receptor beta chains sequenced from a single sample in a study of T cell changes during pregnancy in multiple sclerosis. The protocol was immunoSEQ multiplex PCR, while the TCRdb copy is restricted to in-frame clones and leaves out a portion. The data contain about 92,000 clones, around 92% of them seen just once; the ten biggest clones take up around 2.7%. The sequencing used peripheral blood, collected in the first trimester of pregnancy. These receptors all come from a female donor with multiple sclerosis, enrolled in a pregnancy study.

V is TRBV27 and J is TRBJ1-3; the match to TRBD1 covers 7 bases. Per germline, CDR1 MNHEY and CDR2 SMNVEV (reference sequence). After removal of 5 bases from V and 7 bases from J, the junction contained 5 bases not matched to a gene. The CDR3 consists of 13 residues. The CDR3 coding sequence is TGTGCCAGCAGTCCCAGGGGGGTGAACACCATATATTTT. This sequence encodes CASSPRGVNTIYF.

V usage is TRBV7-8 and J usage is TRBJ2-1; 13 bases are shared with TRBD2. The CDR3 has 16 amino acids. The germline CDR1 and CDR2 sequences are SGHVS and FQNEAQ. V lost 5 bases and J lost 4; bases outside the gene matches: 5. In nucleotides, the CDR3 is TGTGCCAGCAGCACGGGACTAGCGGGACGATACAATGAGCAGTTCTTC. It is translated as CASSTGLAGRYNEQFF.

This chain joins TRBV7-8 and TRBJ2-1; 13 bases fit TRBD2. Trimming cost V 5 bases and J 2 bases; bases outside gene matches: 0. Germline V gene data show CDR1 as SGHVS and CDR2 as FQNEAQ. The CDR3 is made up of 15 amino acids. CDR3 loop: CASSGLAGAYNEQFF. CDR3 nucleotides: TGTGCCAGCAGCGGACTAGCGGGGGCCTACAATGAGCAGTTCTTC.

The chain uses TRBV5-4 and TRBJ1-2, with TRBD1 identical over 8 bases. Germline V gives CDR1 SGHNT, CDR2 YYREEE (reference sequence). This CDR3 is 13 amino acids long. After removal of 8 bases from V and 4 bases from J, the junction contained 7 bases not matched to a gene. The CDR3 loop is CASGQGKGYGYTF. In DNA, the CDR3 is TGTGCCAGTGGACAGGGTAAGGGCTATGGCTACACCTTC.